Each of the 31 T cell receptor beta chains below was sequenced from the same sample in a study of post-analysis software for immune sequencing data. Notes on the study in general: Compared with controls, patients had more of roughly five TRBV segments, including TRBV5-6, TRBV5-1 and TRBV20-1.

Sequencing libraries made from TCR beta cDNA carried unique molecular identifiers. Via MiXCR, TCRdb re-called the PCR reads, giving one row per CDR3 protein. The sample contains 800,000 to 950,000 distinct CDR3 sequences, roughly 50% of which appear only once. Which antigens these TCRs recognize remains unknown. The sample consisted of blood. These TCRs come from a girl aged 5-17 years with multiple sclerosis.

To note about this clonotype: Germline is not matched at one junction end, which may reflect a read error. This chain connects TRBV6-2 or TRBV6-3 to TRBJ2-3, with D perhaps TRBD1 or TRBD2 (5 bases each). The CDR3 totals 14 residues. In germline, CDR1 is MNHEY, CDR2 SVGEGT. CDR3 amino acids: CAGRPPGPTDTQYF. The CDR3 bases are TGTGCCGGCAGACCTCCGGGACCCACAGATACGCAGTATTTT.

The CDR3 region has the DNA TGCAGCGGCTGGATGGGACAGGGGGCTACTGAAGCTTTCTTT. Translation gives CSGWMGQGATEAFF. V and J are TRBV29-1 and TRBJ1-1, with 12 bases matching TRBD1. V lost 7 bases to trimming and J lost 5 bases; unmatched junction nucleotides: 8. Germline CDR1 SQVTM, CDR2 ANQGSEA. CDR3 length: 14 residues. Full variable domain (outside the CDR3, taken from reference TRBV29-1 and TRBJ1-1): SAVISQKPSRDICQRGTSLTIQCQVDSQVTMMFWYRQQPGQSLTLIATANQGSEATYESGFVIDKFPISRPNLTFSTLTVSNMSPEDSSIYLCSGWMGQGATEAFFGQGTRLTVV.

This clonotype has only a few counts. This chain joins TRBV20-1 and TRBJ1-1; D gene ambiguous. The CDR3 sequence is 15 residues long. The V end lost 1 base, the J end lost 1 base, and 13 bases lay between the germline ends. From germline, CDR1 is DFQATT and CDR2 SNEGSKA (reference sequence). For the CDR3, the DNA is TGCAGTGCTAGAGTACGTAGAGCTTGGAACACTGAAGCTTTCTTT. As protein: CSARVRRAWNTEAFF.

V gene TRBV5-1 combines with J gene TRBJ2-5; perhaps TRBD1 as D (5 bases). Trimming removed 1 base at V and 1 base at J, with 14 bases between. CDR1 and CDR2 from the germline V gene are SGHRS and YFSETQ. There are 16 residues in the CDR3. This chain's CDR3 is CASSLLGLDSQETQYF. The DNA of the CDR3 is TGCGCCAGCAGCTTGTTGGGATTAGACAGCCAAGAGACCCAGTACTTC.

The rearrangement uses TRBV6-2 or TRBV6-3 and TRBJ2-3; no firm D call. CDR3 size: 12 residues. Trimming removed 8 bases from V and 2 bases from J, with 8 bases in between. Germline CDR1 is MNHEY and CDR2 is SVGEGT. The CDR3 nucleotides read TGTGCCAGCGACCAGCCCACAGATACGCAGTATTTT. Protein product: CASDQPTDTQYF.

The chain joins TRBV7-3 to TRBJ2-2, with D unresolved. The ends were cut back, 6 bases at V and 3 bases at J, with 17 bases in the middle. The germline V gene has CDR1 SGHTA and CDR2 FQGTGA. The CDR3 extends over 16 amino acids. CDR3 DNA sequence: TGTGCCAGCAGGGCGGCGTGCCTAGTCCACACCGGGGAGCTGTTTTTT. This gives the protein CASRAACLVHTGELFF.

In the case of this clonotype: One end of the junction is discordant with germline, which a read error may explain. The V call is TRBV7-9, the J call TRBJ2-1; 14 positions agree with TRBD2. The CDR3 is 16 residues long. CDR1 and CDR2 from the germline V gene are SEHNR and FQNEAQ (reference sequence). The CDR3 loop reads CASSLAGLAGAYEQFF. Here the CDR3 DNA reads TGTGCCAGCAGCCTAGCGGGACTAGCGGGGGCCTATGAGCAGTTCTTC. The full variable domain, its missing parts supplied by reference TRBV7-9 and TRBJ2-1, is DTGVSQNPRHKITKRGQNVTFRCDPISEHNRLYWYRQTLGQGPEFLTYFQNEAQLEKSRLLSDRFSAERPKGSFSTLEIQRTEQGDSAMYLCASSLAGLAGAYEQFFGPGTRLTVL.

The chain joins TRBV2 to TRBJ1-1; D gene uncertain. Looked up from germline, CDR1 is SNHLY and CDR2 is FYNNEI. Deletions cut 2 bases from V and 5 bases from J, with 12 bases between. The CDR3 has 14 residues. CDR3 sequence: CASSERGVETEAFF. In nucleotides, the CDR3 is TGTGCCAGCAGTGAACGTGGAGTGGAGACTGAAGCTTTCTTT.

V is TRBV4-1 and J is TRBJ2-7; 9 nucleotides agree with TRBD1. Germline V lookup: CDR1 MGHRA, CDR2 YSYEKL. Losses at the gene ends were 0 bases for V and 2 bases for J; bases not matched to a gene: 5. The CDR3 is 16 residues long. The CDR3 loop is CASSQDQGQGTYEQYF. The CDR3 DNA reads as TGCGCCAGCAGCCAAGATCAGGGACAGGGAACCTACGAGCAGTACTTC.

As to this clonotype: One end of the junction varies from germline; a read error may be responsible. The CDR3 DNA reads as TGTGCCAGCAGCCACGCTGGAGCCAACGTCCTGACTTTC. It specifies CASSHAGANVLTF. The J gene is TRBJ2-6, the V gene TRBV14; no reliable D call. CDR3 length equals 13 residues. Germline V CDR1 and CDR2: SGHDN, FVKESK.

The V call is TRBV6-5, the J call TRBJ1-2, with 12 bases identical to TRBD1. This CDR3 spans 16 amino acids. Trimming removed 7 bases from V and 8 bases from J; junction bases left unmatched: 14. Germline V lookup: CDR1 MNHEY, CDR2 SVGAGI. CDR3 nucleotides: TGTGCCAGCACCCGGCATCCGGGACAGGGGGCAGGGGGCTACACCTTC. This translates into CASTRHPGQGAGGYTF.

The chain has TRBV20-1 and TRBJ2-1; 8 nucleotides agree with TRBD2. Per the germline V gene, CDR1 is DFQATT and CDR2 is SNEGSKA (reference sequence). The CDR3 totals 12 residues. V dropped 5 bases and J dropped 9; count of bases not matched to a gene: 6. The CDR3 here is CSADGLAIEQFF. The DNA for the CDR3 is TGCAGTGCTGACGGACTAGCAATTGAGCAGTTCTTC.

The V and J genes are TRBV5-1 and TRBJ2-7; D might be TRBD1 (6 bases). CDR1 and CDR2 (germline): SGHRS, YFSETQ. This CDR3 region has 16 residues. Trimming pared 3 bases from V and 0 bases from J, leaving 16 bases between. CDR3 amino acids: CASSSLDSASSYEQYF. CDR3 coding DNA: TGCGCCAGCAGCTCGTTGGACAGCGCCTCCTCCTACGAGCAGTACTTC. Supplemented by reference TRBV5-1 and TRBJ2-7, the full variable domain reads KAGVTQTPRYLIKTRGQQVTLSCSPISGHRSVSWYQQTPGQGLQFLFEYFSETQRNKGNFPGRFSGRQFSNSRSEMNVSTLELGDSALYLCASSSLDSASSYEQYFGPGTRLTVT.

CDR3 DNA sequence: TGTGCCAGCAGCAAATTAGAGCTTTCGGTCGGGCATCAACAAGAGACCCAGTACTTC. Protein product: CASSKLELSVGHQQETQYF. The V gene is TRBV7-9, the J gene TRBJ2-4; D is undetermined. The end of the DNA fits TRBJ2-5 better, so the J call may be wrong. Germline V lookup: CDR1 SEHNR, CDR2 FQNEAQ (reference sequence). This CDR3 has 19 amino acids.

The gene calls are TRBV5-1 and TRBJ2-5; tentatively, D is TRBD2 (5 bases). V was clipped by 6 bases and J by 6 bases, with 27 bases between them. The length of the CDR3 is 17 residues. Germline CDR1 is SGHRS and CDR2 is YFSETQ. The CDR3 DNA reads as TGCGCCAGCACCCCGCCCGGGCTAGCTGGGGTTCTGAAGACCCAGTACTTC. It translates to CASTPPGLAGVLKTQYF.

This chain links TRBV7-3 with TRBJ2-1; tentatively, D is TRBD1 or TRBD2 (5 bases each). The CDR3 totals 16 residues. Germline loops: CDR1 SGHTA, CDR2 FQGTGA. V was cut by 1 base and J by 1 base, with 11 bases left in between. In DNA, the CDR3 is TGTGCCAGCAGCTTAAGCCGGGGCAGTTCCTACAATGAGCAGTTCTTC. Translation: CASSLSRGSSYNEQFF.

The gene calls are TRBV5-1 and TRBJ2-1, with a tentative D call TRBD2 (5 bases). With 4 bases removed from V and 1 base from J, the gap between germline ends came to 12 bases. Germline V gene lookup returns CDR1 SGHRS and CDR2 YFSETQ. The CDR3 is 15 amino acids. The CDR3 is CASSPAGFSYNEQFF. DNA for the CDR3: TGCGCCAGCAGCCCCGCGGGCTTTTCCTACAATGAGCAGTTCTTC.

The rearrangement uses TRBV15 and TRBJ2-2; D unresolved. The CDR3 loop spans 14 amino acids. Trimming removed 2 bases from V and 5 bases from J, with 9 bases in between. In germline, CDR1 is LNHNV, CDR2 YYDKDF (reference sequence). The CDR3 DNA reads TGTGCCACCAGCAGATCCCTTTATACCGGGGAGCTGTTTTTT. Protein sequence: CATSRSLYTGELFF.

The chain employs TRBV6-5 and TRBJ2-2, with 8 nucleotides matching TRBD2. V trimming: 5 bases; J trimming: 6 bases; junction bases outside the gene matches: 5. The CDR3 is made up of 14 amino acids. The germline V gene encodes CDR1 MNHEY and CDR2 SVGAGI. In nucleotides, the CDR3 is TGTGCCAGCAGTCGGGGGGGGCCCGCCGGGGAGCTGTTTTTT. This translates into CASSRGGPAGELFF.

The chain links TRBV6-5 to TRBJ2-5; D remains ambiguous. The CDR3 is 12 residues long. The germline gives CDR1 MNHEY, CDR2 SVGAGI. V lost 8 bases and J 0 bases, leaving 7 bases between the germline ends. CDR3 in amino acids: CASGVYQETQYF. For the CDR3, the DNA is TGTGCCAGCGGTGTGTACCAAGAGACCCAGTACTTC.

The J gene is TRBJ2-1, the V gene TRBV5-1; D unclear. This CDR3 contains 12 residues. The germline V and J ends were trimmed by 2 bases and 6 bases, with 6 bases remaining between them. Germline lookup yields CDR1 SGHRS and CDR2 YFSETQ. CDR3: CASSFPSNEQFF. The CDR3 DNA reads TGCGCCAGCAGCTTCCCTAGCAATGAGCAGTTCTTC.

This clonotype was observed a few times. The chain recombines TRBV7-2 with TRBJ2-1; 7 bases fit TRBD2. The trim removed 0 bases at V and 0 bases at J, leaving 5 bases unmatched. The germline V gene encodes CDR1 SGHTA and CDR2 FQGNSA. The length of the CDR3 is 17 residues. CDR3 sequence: CASSLALGGGSYNEQFF. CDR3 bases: TGTGCCAGCAGCTTAGCTCTGGGCGGGGGCTCCTACAATGAGCAGTTCTTC.

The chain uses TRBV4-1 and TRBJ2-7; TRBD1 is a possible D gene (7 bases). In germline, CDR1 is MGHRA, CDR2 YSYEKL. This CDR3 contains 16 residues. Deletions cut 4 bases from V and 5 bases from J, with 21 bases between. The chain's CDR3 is CASSRLIGGTENEQYF. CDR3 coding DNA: TGCGCCAGCAGCCGACTCATAGGCGGGACAGAGAACGAGCAGTACTTC.

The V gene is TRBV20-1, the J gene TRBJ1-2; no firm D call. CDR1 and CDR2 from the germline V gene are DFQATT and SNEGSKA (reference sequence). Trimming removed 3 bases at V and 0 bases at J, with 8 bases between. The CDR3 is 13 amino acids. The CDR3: CSASSRTNYGYTF. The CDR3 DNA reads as TGCAGTGCTAGTTCCCGGACTAACTATGGCTACACCTTC.

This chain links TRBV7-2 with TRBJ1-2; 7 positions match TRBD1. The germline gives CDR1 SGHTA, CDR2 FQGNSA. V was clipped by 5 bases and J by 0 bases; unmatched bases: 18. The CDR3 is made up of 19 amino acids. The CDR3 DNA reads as TGTGCCAGCAGCCCCCATCCATTGTGGGACAGATCTACTAACTATGGCTACACCTTC. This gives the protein CASSPHPLWDRSTNYGYTF.

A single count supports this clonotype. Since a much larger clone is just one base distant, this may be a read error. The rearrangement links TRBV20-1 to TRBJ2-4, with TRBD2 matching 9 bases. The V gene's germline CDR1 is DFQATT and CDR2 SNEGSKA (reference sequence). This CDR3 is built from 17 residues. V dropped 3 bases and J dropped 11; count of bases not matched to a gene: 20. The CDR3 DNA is TGCAGTGCTAGCCCTGAGGATGCTTGGCGGGAGGGCTTAGTTCAGTACTTC. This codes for CSASPEDAWREGLVQYF.

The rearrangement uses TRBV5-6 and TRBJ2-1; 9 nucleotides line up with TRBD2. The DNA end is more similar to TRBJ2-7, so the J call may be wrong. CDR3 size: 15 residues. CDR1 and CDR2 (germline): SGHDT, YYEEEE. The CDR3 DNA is TGTGCCAGCAGCTTGGGATCGGTAGCGGGAGATGAGCAGTACTTC. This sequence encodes CASSLGSVAGDEQYF.

The DNA of the CDR3 is TGTGCCAGCAAACTAACAGGGAACGAAAAACTGTTTTTT. Amino acid sequence: CASKLTGNEKLFF. The rearrangement links TRBV12-3 or TRBV12-4 to TRBJ1-4; maybe TRBD1 (6 bases). The V gene lost 7 bases and the J gene lost 8 bases, with 14 bases spanning the gap. The CDR3 extends over 13 amino acids.

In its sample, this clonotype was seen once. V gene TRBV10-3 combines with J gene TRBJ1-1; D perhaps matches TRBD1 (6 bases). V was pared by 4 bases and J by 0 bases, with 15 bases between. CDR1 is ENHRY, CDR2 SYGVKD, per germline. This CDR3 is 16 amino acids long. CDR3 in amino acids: CAISAGLQGMNTEAFF. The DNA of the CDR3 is TGTGCCATCAGTGCGGGGTTACAGGGCATGAACACTGAAGCTTTCTTT.

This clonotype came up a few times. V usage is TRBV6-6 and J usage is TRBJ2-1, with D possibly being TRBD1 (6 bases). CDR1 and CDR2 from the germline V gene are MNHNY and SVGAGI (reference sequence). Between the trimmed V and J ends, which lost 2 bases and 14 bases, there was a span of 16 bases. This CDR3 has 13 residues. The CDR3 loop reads CASSYAIGQGKFF. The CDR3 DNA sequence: TGTGCCAGCAGTTACGCGATTGGGCAGGGGAAGTTCTTC.

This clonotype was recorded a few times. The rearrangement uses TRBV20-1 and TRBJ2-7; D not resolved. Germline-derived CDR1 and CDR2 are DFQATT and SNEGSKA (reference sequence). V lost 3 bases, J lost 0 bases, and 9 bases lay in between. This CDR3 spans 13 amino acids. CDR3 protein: CSARSPTSYEQYF. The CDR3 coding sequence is TGCAGTGCTAGGAGTCCAACCTCCTACGAGCAGTACTTC.